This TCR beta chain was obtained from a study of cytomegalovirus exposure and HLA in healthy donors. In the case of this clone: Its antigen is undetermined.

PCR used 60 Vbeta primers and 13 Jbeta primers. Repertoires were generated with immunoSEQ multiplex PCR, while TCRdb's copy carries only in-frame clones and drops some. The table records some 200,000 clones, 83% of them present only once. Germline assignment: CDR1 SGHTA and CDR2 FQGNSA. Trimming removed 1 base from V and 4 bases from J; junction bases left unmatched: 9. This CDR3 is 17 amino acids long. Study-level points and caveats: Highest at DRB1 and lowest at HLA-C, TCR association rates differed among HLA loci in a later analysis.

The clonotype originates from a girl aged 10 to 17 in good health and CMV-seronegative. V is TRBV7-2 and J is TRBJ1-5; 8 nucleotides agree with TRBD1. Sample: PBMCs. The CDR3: CASSLVVPGQANQPQHF. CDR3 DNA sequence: TGTGCCAGCAGCTTAGTGGTACCGGGACAGGCAAATCAGCCCCAGCATTTT.